The 14 T cell receptor beta chains below were found in one sample sequenced in a study of T cell responses to AZD1222 COVID-19 vaccine. Data came from immunoSEQ multiplex PCR; TCRdb stores just in-frame clones and leaves some out. The sample has roughly 67,000 clones; approximately 88% are singletons. Sequences were derived from peripheral blood, sampled on day 0 of AZD1222 vaccination. These receptors all come from an adult in good health.

V and J are TRBV7-2 and TRBJ2-1; D is undetermined. The V gene lost 3 bases and the J gene lost 7 bases, with 7 bases spanning the gap. Looked up from germline, CDR1 is SGHTA and CDR2 is FQGNSA. This CDR3 is 12 amino acids long. CDR3 nucleotides: TGTGCCAGCAGCTTCTTCGGGAATGAGCAGTTCTTC. Translation: CASSFFGNEQFF.

V is TRBV4-1 and J is TRBJ2-1; tentatively, D is TRBD1 or TRBD2 (5 bases each). V lost 0 bases and J 2 bases, leaving 11 bases between the germline ends. This CDR3 contains 16 residues. Germline V CDR1 and CDR2: MGHRA, YSYEKL. The CDR3 protein is CASSQETGHPYNEQFF. The DNA of the CDR3 is TGCGCCAGCAGCCAAGAAACGGGGCACCCCTACAATGAGCAGTTCTTC.

This chain uses TRBV2 with TRBJ2-5, with D maybe TRBD2 (6 bases). The germline V and J ends were trimmed by 0 bases and 4 bases, with 12 bases remaining between them. CDR3 size: 15 residues. Per germline, CDR1 SNHLY and CDR2 FYNNEI. This CDR3 reads CASSEAALARETQYF. The CDR3 DNA reads TGTGCCAGCAGTGAAGCGGCACTAGCTCGAGAGACCCAGTACTTC.

The chain has TRBV10-3 and TRBJ2-2, with D hard to call. V lost 7 bases, J lost 4 bases, and 10 bases lay in between. The CDR3 totals 13 residues. The germline gives CDR1 ENHRY, CDR2 SYGVKD. CDR3 bases: TGTGCCATCACCCAAGGTCTCACCGGGGAGCTGTTTTTT. Its protein is CAITQGLTGELFF.

This sequence joins TRBV12-3 or TRBV12-4 and TRBJ1-4; D is ambiguous. The V gene lost 8 bases and the J gene lost 8 bases, with 9 bases spanning the gap. The CDR3 totals 11 residues. CDR3 loop: CASFYGEKLFF. DNA for the CDR3: TGTGCCAGCTTTTATGGGGAAAAACTGTTTTTT.

This clone was counted a single time. At one end the junction does not follow the germline gene, possibly because of a read error. The chain employs TRBV7-7 and TRBJ1-1, with D possibly matching TRBD1 (5 bases). This CDR3 spans 14 amino acids. The germline V gene encodes CDR1 SSHAT and CDR2 FNYEAQ (reference sequence). The CDR3 here is CASSPAGEATEAFF. Written as DNA, the CDR3 is TGTGCTAGCAGCCCGGCGGGGGAGGCGACTGAAGCTTTCTTT. Variable domain in full (rest from reference TRBV7-7 and TRBJ1-1): GAGVSQSPRYKVTKRGQDVTLRCDPISSHATLYWYQQALGQGPEFLTYFNYEAQPDKSGLPSDRFSAERPEGSISTLTIQRTEQRDSAMYRCASSPAGEATEAFFGQGTRLTVV.

This chain connects TRBV27 to TRBJ2-3, with 9 bases that match TRBD2. The germline V gene has CDR1 MNHEY and CDR2 SMNVEV (reference sequence). Unmatched junction bases numbered 7, after V lost 5 bases and J lost 4 bases. This CDR3 region has 15 residues. The CDR3 region has the DNA TGTGCCAGCAGTGAGGCGGGAGGGCTCCCAGATACGCAGTATTTT. It yields the protein CASSEAGGLPDTQYF.

J is TRBJ2-5 and V is TRBV19; D tentatively reads TRBD1 or TRBD2 (5 bases each). The CDR3 has 14 amino acids. Germline V gives CDR1 LNHDA, CDR2 SQIVND (reference sequence). Trimming removed 9 bases at V and 0 bases at J, with 14 bases between. The DNA of the CDR3 is TGTGCCAGCAGAGGGGATACCAACCAAGAGACCCAGTACTTC. This gives the protein CASRGDTNQETQYF.

This clone was detected only once. The V gene is TRBV6-6, the J gene TRBJ1-1, with D unclear. CDR3 length: 16 amino acids. Germline assignment: CDR1 MNHNY and CDR2 SVGAGI (reference sequence). Trimming removed 2 bases from V and 6 bases from J, with 19 bases in between. The DNA for the CDR3 is TGTGCCAGCAGTTACGCTCGGACGCCGGAGGGTGCTGAAGCTTTCTTT. The encoded protein is CASSYARTPEGAEAFF.

The chain uses TRBV14 and TRBJ1-2, with D perhaps matching TRBD1 (5 bases). The CDR3 runs to 14 residues. Between the trimmed V and J ends, which lost 0 bases and 5 bases, there was a span of 10 bases. Germline V gene sequence: CDR1 SGHDN, CDR2 FVKESK. The CDR3 sequence: CASSQDLQAYGYTF. The CDR3 DNA is TGTGCCAGCAGCCAAGATTTACAGGCTTATGGCTACACCTTC.

The chain couples TRBV7-9 to TRBJ2-7; 7 bases fit TRBD1. The germline gives CDR1 SEHNR, CDR2 FQNEAQ (reference sequence). V dropped 4 bases and J dropped 5; count of bases not matched to a gene: 2. The length of the CDR3 is 12 residues. The CDR3 sequence is CASSSTGNEQYF. The CDR3 DNA is TGTGCCAGCAGCTCGACAGGGAACGAGCAGTACTTC.

This chain joins TRBV19 and TRBJ1-4, with D hard to call. V lost 3 bases and J lost 6, with 17 bases in between. This CDR3 has 16 amino acids. Germline lookup yields CDR1 LNHDA and CDR2 SQIVND (reference sequence). CDR3 nucleotides: TGTGCCAGTAGTATGGGCAGCGGACCGGAACATGAAAAACTGTTTTTT. It codes for CASSMGSGPEHEKLFF.

CDR3 in amino acids: CASSISGEGMYQPQHF. The CDR3 nucleotides read TGTGCCAGTAGTATAAGTGGAGAGGGCATGTATCAGCCCCAGCATTTT. The chain recombines TRBV19 with TRBJ1-5; D unresolved. This CDR3 is 16 amino acids long. Trimming cost V 2 bases and J 5 bases, with 16 bases left between them. CDR1 and CDR2 from the germline V gene are LNHDA and SQIVND (reference sequence).

The genes are TRBV7-9 and TRBJ2-1; TRBD2 matches 7 bases. CDR3 length: 16 residues. V gave up 2 bases and J gave up 4 bases; unmatched junction bases: 8. Per germline, CDR1 SEHNR and CDR2 FQNEAQ (reference sequence). The CDR3 region has the DNA TGTGCCAGCAGCTTATCTGCTAGCGGATATTACAATGAGCAGTTCTTC. This gives the protein CASSLSASGYYNEQFF.